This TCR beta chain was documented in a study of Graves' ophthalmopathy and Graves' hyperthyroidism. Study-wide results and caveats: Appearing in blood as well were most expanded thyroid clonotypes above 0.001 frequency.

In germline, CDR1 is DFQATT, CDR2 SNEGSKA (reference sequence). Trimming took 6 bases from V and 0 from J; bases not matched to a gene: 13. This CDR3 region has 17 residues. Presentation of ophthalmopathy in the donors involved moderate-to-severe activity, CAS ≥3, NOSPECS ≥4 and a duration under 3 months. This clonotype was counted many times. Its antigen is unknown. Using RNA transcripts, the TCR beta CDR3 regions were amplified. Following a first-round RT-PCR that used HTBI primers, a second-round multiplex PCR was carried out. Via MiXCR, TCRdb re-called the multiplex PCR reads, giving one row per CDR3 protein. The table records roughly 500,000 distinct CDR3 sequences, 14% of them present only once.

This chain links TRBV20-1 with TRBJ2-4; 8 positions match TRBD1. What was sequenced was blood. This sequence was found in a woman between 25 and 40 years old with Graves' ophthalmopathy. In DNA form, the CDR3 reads TGCAGTGCGTCGGGACAGGAAAAAATAGGAGCCAAAAACATTCAGTACTTC. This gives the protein CSASGQEKIGAKNIQYF.